This T cell receptor beta chain was documented in a study of T cells in narcolepsy. Study-wide context: Enrolled donors included narcolepsy type 1 or type 2 patients and healthy controls. Study outcomes and limitations: Autoreactive HCRT-specific and TRIB2-specific clonotypes were marked in same-patient CSF-versus-blood CD4+ comparisons. Some memory CD4+ repertoires had no autoreactive clone sequences. Healthy controls reportedly lacked the autoreactive clonotypes serially found in patients' blood.

V was trimmed by 5 bases and J by 6 bases, leaving 11 bases between them. CDR1 is SNHLY, CDR2 FYNNEI, per germline. The CDR3 runs to 13 residues. This clone was counted only a few times. Antigen unknown. The method was immunoSEQ multiplex PCR; TCRdb's version includes in-frame clones alone and lacks a portion of them. The data show tens of thousands of clones, 80% to 85% seen once. Material for sequencing was memory (CD45RA-) CD4+ T cells from blood. The chain combines TRBV2 with TRBJ1-5; no firm D call. The clonotype was recovered from a human donor in good health. In DNA form, the CDR3 reads TGTGCCAGCAGTCAGGCCACAAGTCAGCCCCAGCATTTT. This gives the protein CASSQATSQPQHF.